This TCR beta chain comes out of a study of regulatory T cells in long-lasting Graves disease. CDR3 length: 17 residues. Germline V lookup: CDR1 SGHVS, CDR2 FQNEAQ. J lost 4 bases, V lost 1 base, and 4 bases had no gene match. This clonotype was recorded a few times. As for time point: newly diagnosed GD, antithyroid drugs for less than 3 months. PBMCs were the source of the RNA used for TCR sequencing. Library construction for TCR beta used iRepertoire HTBI primers and Arm-PCR of CDR3 regions. TCRdb analysed the multiplex PCR reads with MiXCR anew, one entry per CDR3 protein. The sample lists about 520,000 distinct CDR3 sequences, 9.5% to 15% seen once, with around 9.3% in the top ten. The same specimen was also included in a second study, on T cells in Graves' hyperthyroidism and ophthalmopathy.

The rearrangement joins TRBV7-8 to TRBJ2-2; 12 nucleotides agree with TRBD1. The sequence was collected from a woman between 25 and 40 years old with Graves disease. Sequences were derived from peripheral blood mononuclear cells (PBMCs), sampled at new diagnosis, from a patient treated with antithyroid drugs. The chain's CDR3 is CASSLGGTGGFTGELFF. The CDR3 nucleotides read TGTGCCAGCAGCTTAGGGGGGACAGGGGGCTTCACCGGGGAGCTGTTTTTT.